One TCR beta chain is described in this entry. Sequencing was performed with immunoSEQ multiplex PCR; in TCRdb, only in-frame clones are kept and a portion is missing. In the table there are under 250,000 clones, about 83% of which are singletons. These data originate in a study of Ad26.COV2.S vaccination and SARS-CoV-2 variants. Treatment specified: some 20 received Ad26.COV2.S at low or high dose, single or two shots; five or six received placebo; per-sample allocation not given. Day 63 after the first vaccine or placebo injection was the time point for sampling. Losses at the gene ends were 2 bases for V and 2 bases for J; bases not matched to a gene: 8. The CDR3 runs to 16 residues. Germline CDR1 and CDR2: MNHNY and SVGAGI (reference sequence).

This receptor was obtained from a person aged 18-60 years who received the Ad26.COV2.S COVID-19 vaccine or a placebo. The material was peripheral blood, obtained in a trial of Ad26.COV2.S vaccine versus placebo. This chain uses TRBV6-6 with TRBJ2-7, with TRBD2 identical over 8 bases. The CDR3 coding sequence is TGTGCCAGCAGTTACCTGGGACCCGGGGGGGCCTACGAGCAGTACGTC. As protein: CASSYLGPGGAYEQYV.